What follows is one TCR beta chain and its context. This record comes from a study of blood T cells in healthy people across ages. In germline, CDR1 is SGHTA, CDR2 FQGNSA. This CDR3 region has 15 residues. V lost 5 bases and J lost 5, with 18 bases in between. Drawn from each donor were about 9 milliliters of peripheral blood. A J-beta primer mix and a sample-barcoded 5' primer were used in a second PCR of about 6 to 12 cycles. Every sample returned 2.5 million or more CDR3-containing paired-end reads. One entry per CDR3 protein, called by TCRdb with MiXCR from the 5' RACE reads. This table has roughly 930,000 distinct CDR3 sequences, about 48% appearing once.

The sample comprised blood. The sequence was collected from a man aged 25 to 40 in good health. This rearrangement joins TRBV7-2 to TRBJ1-1, with TRBD1 as a possible D gene (6 bases). This CDR3 reads CASSTRYRVGTEAFF. DNA for the CDR3: TGTGCCAGCAGCACCAGATACAGGGTTGGGACTGAAGCTTTCTTT.